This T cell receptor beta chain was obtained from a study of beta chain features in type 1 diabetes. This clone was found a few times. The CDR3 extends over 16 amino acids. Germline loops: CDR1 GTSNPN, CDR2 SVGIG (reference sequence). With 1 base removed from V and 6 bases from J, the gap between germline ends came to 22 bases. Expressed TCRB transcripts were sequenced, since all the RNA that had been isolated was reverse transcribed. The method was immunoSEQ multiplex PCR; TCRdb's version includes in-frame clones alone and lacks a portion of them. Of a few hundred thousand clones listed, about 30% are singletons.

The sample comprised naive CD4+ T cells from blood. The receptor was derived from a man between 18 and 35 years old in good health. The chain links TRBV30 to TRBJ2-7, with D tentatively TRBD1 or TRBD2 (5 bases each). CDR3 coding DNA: TGTGCCTGGAGTGGGGGAAGGGAGAGGGCCGGGGCCGAGCAGTACTTC. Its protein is CAWSGGRERAGAEQYF.